This T cell receptor (beta chain) is drawn from a study of radiation and T cells in renal cell carcinoma. Trimming shortened V by 4 bases and J by 6 bases, and 16 bases separated the two germline ends. Per the germline V gene, CDR1 is SQVTM and CDR2 is ANQGSEA. CDR3 size: 13 residues. This clone appeared once. Its antigen is not identified. Study results and caveats: Pretreatment tumor biopsies were lacking, so baseline clonotypes are unknown.

Sequencing was performed with immunoSEQ multiplex PCR; in TCRdb, only in-frame clones are kept and a portion is missing. The sample has roughly 150,000 clones, approximately 90% seen once. Time point here: baseline pretreatment blood. Documented treatment: 15 Gy SBRT to primary tumor, nephrectomy 4 weeks later. Blood was sampled at baseline, 2 weeks and 4 weeks after SBRT. The patient's renal cell carcinoma had clear cell pathology. The sequences come from blood, collected from a patient whose treatment included radiotherapy and nephrectomy. This sequence originates from a woman in her sixties or seventies with renal cell carcinoma. This chain links TRBV29-1 with TRBJ2-7; possibly TRBD1 or TRBD2 for D (5 bases each). The CDR3 coding sequence is TGCAGCGTTGTCAGGGAGTCCTCCCTCGAGCAGTACTTC. Translated: CSVVRESSLEQYF.